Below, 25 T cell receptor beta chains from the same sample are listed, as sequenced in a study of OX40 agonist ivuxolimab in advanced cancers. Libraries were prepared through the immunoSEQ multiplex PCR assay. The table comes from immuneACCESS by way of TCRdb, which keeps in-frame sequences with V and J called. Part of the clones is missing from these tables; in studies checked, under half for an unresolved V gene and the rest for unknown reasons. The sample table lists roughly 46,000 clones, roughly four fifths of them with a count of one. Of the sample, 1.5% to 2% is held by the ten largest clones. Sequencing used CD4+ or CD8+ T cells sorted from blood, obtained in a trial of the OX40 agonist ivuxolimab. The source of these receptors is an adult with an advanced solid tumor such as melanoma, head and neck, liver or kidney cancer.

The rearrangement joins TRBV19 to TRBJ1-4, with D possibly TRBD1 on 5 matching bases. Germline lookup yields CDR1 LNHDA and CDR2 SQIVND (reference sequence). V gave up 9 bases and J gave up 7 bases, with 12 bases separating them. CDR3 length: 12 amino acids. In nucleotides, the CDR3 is TGTGCCAGCCAACCAGGGAGTGAAAAACTGTTTTTT. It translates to CASQPGSEKLFF.

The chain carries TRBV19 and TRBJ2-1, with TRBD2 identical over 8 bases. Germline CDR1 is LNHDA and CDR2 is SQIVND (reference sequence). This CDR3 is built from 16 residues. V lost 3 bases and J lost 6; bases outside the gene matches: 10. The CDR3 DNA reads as TGTGCCAGTAGTATGACTAGCGTCCCGCCTGGCAATGAGCAGTTCTTC. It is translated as CASSMTSVPPGNEQFF. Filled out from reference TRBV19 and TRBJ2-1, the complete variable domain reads DGGITQSPKYLFRKEGQNVTLSCEQNLNHDAMYWYRQDPGQGLRLIYYSQIVNDFQKGDIAEGYSVSREKKESFPLTVTSAQKNPTAFYLCASSMTSVPPGNEQFFGPGTRLTVL.

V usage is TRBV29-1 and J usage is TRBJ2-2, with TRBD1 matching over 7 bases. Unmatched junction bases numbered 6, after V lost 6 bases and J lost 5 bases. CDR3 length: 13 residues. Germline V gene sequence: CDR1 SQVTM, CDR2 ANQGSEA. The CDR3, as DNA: TGCAGCGTGCGGACAGGTCGAACCGGGGAGCTGTTTTTT. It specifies CSVRTGRTGELFF.

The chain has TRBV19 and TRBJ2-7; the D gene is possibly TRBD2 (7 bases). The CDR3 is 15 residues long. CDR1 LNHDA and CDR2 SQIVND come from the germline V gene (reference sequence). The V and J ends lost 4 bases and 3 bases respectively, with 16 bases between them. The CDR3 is CASSRTEGGFYEQYF. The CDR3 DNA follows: TGTGCCAGTAGTAGGACGGAGGGGGGGTTCTACGAGCAGTACTTC.

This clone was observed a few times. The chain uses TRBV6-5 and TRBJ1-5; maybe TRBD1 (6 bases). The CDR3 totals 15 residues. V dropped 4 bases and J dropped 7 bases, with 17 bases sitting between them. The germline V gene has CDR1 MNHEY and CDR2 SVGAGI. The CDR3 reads CASSSRTGPGQPQHF. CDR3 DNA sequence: TGTGCCAGCAGTTCACGAACAGGGCCAGGACAGCCCCAGCATTTT.

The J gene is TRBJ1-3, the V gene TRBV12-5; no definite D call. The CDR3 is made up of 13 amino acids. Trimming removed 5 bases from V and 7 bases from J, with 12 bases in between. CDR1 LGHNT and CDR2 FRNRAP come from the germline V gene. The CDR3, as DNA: TGTGCTAGTGGTCTCCCAGAGATCAACACCATATATTTT. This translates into CASGLPEINTIYF.

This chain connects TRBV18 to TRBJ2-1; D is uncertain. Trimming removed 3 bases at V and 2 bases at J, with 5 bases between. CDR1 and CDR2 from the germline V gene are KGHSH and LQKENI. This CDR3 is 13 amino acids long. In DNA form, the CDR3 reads TGTGCCAGCTCACCGGTGGCCTACAATGAGCAGTTCTTC. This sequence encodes CASSPVAYNEQFF.

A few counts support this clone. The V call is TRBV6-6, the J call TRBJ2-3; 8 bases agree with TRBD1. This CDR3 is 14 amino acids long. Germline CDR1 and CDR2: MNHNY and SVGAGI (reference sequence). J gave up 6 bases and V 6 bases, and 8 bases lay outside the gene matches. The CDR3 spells CASSRQQGVDTQYF. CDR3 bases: TGTGCCAGCAGCCGCCAACAGGGGGTGGATACGCAGTATTTT.

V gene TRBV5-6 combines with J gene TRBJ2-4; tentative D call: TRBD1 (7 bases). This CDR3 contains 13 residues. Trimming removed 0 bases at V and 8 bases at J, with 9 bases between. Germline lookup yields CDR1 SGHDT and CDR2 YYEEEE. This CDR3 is CASSLVRGDIQYF. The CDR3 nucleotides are TGTGCCAGCAGCTTGGTCAGGGGGGACATTCAGTACTTC.

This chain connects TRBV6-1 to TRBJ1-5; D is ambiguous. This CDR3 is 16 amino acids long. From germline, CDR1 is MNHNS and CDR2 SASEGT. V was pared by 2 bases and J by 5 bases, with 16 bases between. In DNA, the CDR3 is TGTGCCAGCAGTGAAAGGGTAGGGATGGTATATCAGCCCCAGCATTTT. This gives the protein CASSERVGMVYQPQHF.

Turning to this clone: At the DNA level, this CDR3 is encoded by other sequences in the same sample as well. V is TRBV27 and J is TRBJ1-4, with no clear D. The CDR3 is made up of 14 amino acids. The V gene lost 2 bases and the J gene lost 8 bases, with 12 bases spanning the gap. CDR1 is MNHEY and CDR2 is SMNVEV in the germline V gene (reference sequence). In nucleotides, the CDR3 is TGTGCCAGCAGTTTAAATTTGCGTGTGGAAAAACTGTTTTTT. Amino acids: CASSLNLRVEKLFF.

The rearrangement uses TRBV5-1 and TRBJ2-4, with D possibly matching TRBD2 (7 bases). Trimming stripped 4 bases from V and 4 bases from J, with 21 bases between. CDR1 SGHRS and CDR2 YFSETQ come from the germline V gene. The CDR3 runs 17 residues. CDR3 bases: TGCGCCAGCAGCCTTCGGGGGGCCCGCGACCCAAAAAACATTCAGTACTTC. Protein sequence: CASSLRGARDPKNIQYF.

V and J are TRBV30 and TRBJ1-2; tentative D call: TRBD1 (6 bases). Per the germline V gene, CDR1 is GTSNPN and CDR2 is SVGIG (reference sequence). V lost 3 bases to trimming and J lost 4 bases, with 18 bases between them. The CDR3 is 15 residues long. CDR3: CAWSGATQGTYGYTF. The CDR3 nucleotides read TGTGCCTGGAGCGGGGCCACACAGGGAACCTATGGCTACACCTTC.

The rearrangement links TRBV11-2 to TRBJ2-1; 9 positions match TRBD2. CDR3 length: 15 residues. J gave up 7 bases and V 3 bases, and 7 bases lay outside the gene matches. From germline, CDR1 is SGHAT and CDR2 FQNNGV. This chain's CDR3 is CASSLAGTSRNEQFF. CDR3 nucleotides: TGTGCCAGCAGCTTGGCCGGGACTAGCAGAAATGAGCAGTTCTTC.

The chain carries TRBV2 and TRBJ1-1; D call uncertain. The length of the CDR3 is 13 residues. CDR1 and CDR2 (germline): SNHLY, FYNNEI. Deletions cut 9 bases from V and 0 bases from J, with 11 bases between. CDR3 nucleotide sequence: TGTGCCAGTGGAGAGACATTGAACACTGAAGCTTTCTTT. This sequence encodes CASGETLNTEAFF.

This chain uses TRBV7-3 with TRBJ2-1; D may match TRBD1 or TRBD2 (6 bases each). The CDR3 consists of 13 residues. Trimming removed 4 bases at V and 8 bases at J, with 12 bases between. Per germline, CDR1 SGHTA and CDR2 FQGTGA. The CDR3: CASSSGGQDEQFF. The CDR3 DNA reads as TGTGCCAGCAGCTCTGGGGGGCAGGATGAGCAGTTCTTC.

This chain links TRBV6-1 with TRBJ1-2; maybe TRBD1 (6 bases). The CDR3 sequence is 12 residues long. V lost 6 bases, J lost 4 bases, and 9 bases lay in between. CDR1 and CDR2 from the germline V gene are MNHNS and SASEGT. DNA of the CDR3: TGTGCCAGCAGCTTACAGGGCTATGGCTACACCTTC. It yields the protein CASSLQGYGYTF.

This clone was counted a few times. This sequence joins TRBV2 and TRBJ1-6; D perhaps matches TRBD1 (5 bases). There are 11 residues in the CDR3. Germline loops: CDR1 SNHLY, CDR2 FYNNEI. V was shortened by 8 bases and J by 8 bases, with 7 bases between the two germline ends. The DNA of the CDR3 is TGTGCCAGCGGAGGGGATTCACCCCTCCACTTT. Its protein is CASGGDSPLHF.

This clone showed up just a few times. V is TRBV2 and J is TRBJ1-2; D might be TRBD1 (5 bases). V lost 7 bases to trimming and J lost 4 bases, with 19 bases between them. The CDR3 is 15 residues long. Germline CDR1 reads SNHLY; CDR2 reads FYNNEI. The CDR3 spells CASNKDSGDRYGYTF. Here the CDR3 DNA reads TGTGCCAGCAATAAAGATTCCGGGGACCGCTATGGCTACACCTTC.

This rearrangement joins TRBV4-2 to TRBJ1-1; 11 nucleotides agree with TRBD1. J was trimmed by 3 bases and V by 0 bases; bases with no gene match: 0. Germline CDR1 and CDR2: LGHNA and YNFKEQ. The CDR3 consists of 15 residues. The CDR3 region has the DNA TGTGCCAGCAGCCAAGAGGGACAGGGGGACACTGAAGCTTTCTTT. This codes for CASSQEGQGDTEAFF.

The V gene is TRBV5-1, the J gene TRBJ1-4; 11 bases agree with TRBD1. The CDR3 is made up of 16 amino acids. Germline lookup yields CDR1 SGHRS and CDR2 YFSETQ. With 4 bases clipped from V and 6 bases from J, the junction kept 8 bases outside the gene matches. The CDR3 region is CASSVIPGQGDEKLFF. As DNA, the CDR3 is TGCGCCAGCAGCGTCATACCGGGACAGGGGGATGAAAAACTGTTTTTT.

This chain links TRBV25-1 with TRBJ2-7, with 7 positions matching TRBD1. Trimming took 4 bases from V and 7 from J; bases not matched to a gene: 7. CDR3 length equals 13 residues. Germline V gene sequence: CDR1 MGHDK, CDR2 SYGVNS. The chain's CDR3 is CASSAPTGLEQYF. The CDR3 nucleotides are TGTGCCAGCAGTGCCCCGACAGGGCTTGAGCAGTACTTC.

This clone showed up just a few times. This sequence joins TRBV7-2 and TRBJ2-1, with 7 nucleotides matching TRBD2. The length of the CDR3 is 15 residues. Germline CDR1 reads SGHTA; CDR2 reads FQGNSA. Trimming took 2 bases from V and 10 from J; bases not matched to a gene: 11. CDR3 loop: CASSLTWGGIREQFF. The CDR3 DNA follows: TGTGCCAGCAGCTTAACATGGGGGGGAATTAGGGAGCAGTTCTTC.

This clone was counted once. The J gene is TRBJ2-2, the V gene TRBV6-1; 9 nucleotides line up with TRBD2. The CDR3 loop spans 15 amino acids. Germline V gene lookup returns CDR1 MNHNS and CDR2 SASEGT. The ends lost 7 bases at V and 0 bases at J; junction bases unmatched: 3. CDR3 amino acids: CASTIAGANTGELFF. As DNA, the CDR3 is TGTGCCAGCACCATAGCGGGGGCGAACACCGGGGAGCTGTTTTTT.

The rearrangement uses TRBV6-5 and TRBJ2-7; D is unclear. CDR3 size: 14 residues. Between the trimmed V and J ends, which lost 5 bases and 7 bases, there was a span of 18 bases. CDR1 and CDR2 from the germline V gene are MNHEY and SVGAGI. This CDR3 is CASSPSTGLGEQYF. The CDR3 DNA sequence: TGTGCCAGCAGTCCGTCGACCGGTTTGGGGGAGCAGTACTTC.